This T cell receptor beta chain was profiled in a study of technical replicates of blood from several donors. This CDR3 comprises 15 residues. V was pared by 3 bases and J by 4 bases, with 15 bases between. CDR1 is KGHSH, CDR2 LQKENI, per germline. Method: immunoSEQ multiplex PCR; TCRdb's copy keeps in-frame clones and lacks some. The table records around 100,000 clones, approximately 94% of them present only once. This clone was seen a handful of times. The chain links TRBV18 to TRBJ1-1; D is unresolved. Material: T cells isolated from PBMCs. This sequence was found in a human donor in good health. The CDR3 DNA reads TGTGCCAGCTCACCTTCAAGACCTCCAGGCACTGAAGCTTTCTTT. Translating it yields CASSPSRPPGTEAFF. Full variable domain (outside the CDR3, taken from reference TRBV18 and TRBJ1-1): NAGVMQNPRHLVRRRGQEARLRCSPMKGHSHVYWYRQLPEEGLKFMVYLQKENIIDESGMPKERFSAEFPKEGPSILRIQQVVRGDSAAYFCASSPSRPPGTEAFFGQGTRLTVV.